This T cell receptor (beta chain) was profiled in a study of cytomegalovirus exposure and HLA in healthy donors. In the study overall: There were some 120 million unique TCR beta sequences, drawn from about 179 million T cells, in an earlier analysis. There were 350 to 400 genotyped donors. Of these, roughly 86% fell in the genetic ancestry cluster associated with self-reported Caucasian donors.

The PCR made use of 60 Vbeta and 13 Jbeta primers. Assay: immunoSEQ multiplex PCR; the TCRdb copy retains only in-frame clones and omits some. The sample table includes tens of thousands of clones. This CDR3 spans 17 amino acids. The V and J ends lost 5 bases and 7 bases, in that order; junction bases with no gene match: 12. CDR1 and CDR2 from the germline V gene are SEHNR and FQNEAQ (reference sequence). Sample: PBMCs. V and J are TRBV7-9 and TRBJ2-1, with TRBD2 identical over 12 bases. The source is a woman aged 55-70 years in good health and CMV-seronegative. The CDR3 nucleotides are TGTGCCAGCAGCACCGGGACTAGCGGGCCTCGGAGTAATGAGCAGTTCTTC. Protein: CASSTGTSGPRSNEQFF.